These 23 T cell receptor beta chains originate from one sample sequenced in a study of blood T cell repertoires in COVID-19. Data came from immunoSEQ multiplex PCR; TCRdb stores just in-frame clones and leaves some out. The sample records more than 250,000 clones, about nine tenths being singletons. The material sequenced was peripheral blood. The receptors here all came from a man aged 50-59 years with active or convalescent COVID-19.

The chain joins TRBV28 to TRBJ2-2, with 7 bases aligning to TRBD1. V lost 2 bases and J lost 5; bases outside the gene matches: 5. Germline values: CDR1 MDHEN, CDR2 SYDVKM. This CDR3 is 15 amino acids long. The CDR3 loop is CASSLEGATTGELFF. For the CDR3, the DNA is TGTGCCAGCAGTTTAGAGGGGGCGACAACCGGGGAGCTGTTTTTT.

The gene calls are TRBV4-2 and TRBJ2-1; TRBD1 matches at 8 bases. Germline V gene sequence: CDR1 LGHNA, CDR2 YNFKEQ. The J segment lost 4 bases and the V segment lost 0 bases, leaving 5 bases of the junction unmatched. The CDR3 extends over 16 amino acids. The CDR3 loop is CASSQDLRQGYNEQFF. CDR3 DNA sequence: TGTGCCAGCAGCCAAGATCTGAGACAGGGGTACAATGAGCAGTTCTTC.

The chain couples TRBV18 to TRBJ2-2; TRBD2 matches 8 bases. This CDR3 is built from 16 residues. Germline lookup yields CDR1 KGHSH and CDR2 LQKENI. Losses at the gene ends were 0 bases for V and 1 base for J; bases not matched to a gene: 1. The CDR3 nucleotides read TGTGCCAGCTCACCACCGAGCGGGGGGAACACCGGGGAGCTGTTTTTT. As protein: CASSPPSGGNTGELFF. Together with reference TRBV18 and TRBJ2-2, the CDR3 gives the full variable domain: NAGVMQNPRHLVRRRGQEARLRCSPMKGHSHVYWYRQLPEEGLKFMVYLQKENIIDESGMPKERFSAEFPKEGPSILRIQQVVRGDSAAYFCASSPPSGGNTGELFFGEGSRLTVL.

A note on this clone: The same CDR3 can be traced to other DNA sequences in this sample. The V gene is TRBV18, the J gene TRBJ2-3; no reliable D call. Germline V lookup: CDR1 KGHSH, CDR2 LQKENI. Trimming pared 6 bases from V and 3 bases from J, leaving 13 bases between. The CDR3 extends over 14 amino acids. Written as DNA, the CDR3 is TGTGCCAGCTCGCCTTTAGGCGGAACAGATACGCAGTATTTT. Amino acid sequence: CASSPLGGTDTQYF.

The chain employs TRBV15 and TRBJ1-5, with 7 bases matching TRBD1. V shed 0 bases, J shed 6 bases, and the junction held 11 bases outside the gene matches. This CDR3 is 17 amino acids long. From germline, CDR1 is LNHNV and CDR2 YYDKDF (reference sequence). This CDR3 is CATSREFDRARSQPQHF. The CDR3 DNA reads as TGTGCCACCAGCAGAGAATTCGACAGGGCGAGAAGTCAGCCCCAGCATTTT.

The chain recombines TRBV11-2 with TRBJ2-4; tentatively, D is TRBD1 (6 bases). Germline-derived CDR1 and CDR2 are SGHAT and FQNNGV. The CDR3 spans 15 residues. V lost 5 bases and J lost 0, with 11 bases in between. The CDR3 region is CASSVPQGAKNIQYF. The CDR3 bases are TGTGCCAGCAGCGTACCACAGGGAGCCAAAAACATTCAGTACTTC.

To note about this clone: This CDR3 is also generated by other DNA sequences in the sample. The chain links TRBV6-2 or TRBV6-3 to TRBJ1-2; D unresolved. The CDR3 has 13 residues. Germline assignment: CDR1 MNHEY and CDR2 SVGEGT. Deletions cut 5 bases from V and 0 bases from J, with 7 bases between. CDR3 in DNA: TGTGCCAGCAGTCCCGACACTAACTATGGCTACACCTTC. It specifies CASSPDTNYGYTF.

Many counts were recorded for this clone. The chain links TRBV7-9 to TRBJ2-3; the match to TRBD2 covers 13 bases. The CDR3 is 18 amino acids. Germline CDR1 SEHNR, CDR2 FQNEAQ (reference sequence). The V gene end was trimmed by 5 bases and the J gene end by 1 base; junction bases not matched to a gene: 9. CDR3 protein: CASSPRGLAGPRTDTQYF. The CDR3 DNA reads as TGTGCCAGCAGCCCCCGGGGACTAGCGGGACCGCGCACAGATACGCAGTATTTT.

The rearrangement joins TRBV19 to TRBJ1-2; maybe TRBD1 (5 bases). Per germline, CDR1 LNHDA and CDR2 SQIVND (reference sequence). The CDR3 totals 14 residues. The V gene lost 7 bases and the J gene lost 8 bases, with 20 bases spanning the gap. The CDR3 protein is CASISPGLERGYTF. The CDR3 DNA reads TGTGCCAGTATTTCACCGGGACTCGAAAGGGGCTACACCTTC.

The chain combines TRBV28 with TRBJ2-5, with 8 bases matching TRBD1. CDR3 length equals 16 residues. With V trimmed by 2 bases and J by 5 bases, 10 bases remained unmatched. Per germline, CDR1 MDHEN and CDR2 SYDVKM. The chain's CDR3 is CASSLGGQGARETQYF. The CDR3 coding sequence is TGTGCCAGCAGTTTAGGTGGGCAGGGGGCCCGGGAGACCCAGTACTTC.

The rearrangement links TRBV2 to TRBJ1-5; 7 bases line up with TRBD1. The CDR3 totals 13 residues. J gave up 8 bases and V 5 bases, and 6 bases lay outside the gene matches. Germline-derived CDR1 and CDR2 are SNHLY and FYNNEI. Here the CDR3 DNA reads TGTGCCAGCAGTCGGGACAGCATGGAGCCCCAGCATTTT. This gives the protein CASSRDSMEPQHF.

The chain recombines TRBV7-9 with TRBJ1-6, with no clear D. There are 14 residues in the CDR3. Germline V gene lookup returns CDR1 SEHNR and CDR2 FQNEAQ (reference sequence). The V end was cut by 0 bases, the J end by 13 bases, with 13 bases between. The CDR3 DNA sequence: TGTGCCAGCAGCTTAGCTACAGCGGAGTCGCCCCTCCACTTT. This codes for CASSLATAESPLHF.

The J gene is TRBJ1-2, the V gene TRBV9; D perhaps matches TRBD1 (6 bases). Germline V lookup: CDR1 SGDLS, CDR2 YYNGEE. CDR3 size: 15 residues. V was cut by 0 bases and J by 2 bases, with 11 bases left in between. CDR3 amino acids: CASSVAGAGNYGYTF. The CDR3 bases are TGTGCCAGCAGCGTAGCAGGGGCCGGCAACTATGGCTACACCTTC.

The chain employs TRBV3-1 (or the pseudogene TRBV3-2) and TRBJ1-5; tentatively, D is TRBD1 (6 bases). V was clipped by 4 bases and J by 2 bases, with 9 bases between them. The CDR3 is made up of 14 amino acids. Germline CDR1 and CDR2: LGHDT and YNNKEL (reference sequence). CDR3 coding DNA: TGTGCCAGCAGCCCATCAGGGGGCAATCAGCCCCAGCATTTT. As protein: CASSPSGGNQPQHF.

This sequence joins TRBV7-2 and TRBJ1-2; 9 bases are a match to TRBD1. Germline V lookup: CDR1 SGHTA, CDR2 FQGNSA. Trimming removed 5 bases from V and 5 bases from J; junction bases left unmatched: 6. This CDR3 spans 14 amino acids. The DNA of the CDR3 is TGTGCCAGCAGCCCTCGGGACAGGGTATATGGCTACACCTTC. As protein: CASSPRDRVYGYTF.

CDR3 in amino acids: CASSLQGALRGYTF. The CDR3 region has the DNA TGTGCCAGCAGCCTACAGGGGGCCCTGCGGGGCTACACCTTC. V gene TRBV11-2 combines with J gene TRBJ1-2; 9 nucleotides match TRBD1. The V segment lost 5 bases and the J segment 8 bases; nucleotides outside the gene matches: 9. Per the germline V gene, CDR1 is SGHAT and CDR2 is FQNNGV. This CDR3 has 14 amino acids.

This clone was seen repeatedly, ten times or more. The chain couples TRBV4-3 to TRBJ1-4; D call uncertain. Germline lookup yields CDR1 LGHNA and CDR2 YSLEER. V lost 0 bases and J lost 8, with 10 bases in between. There are 14 residues in the CDR3. The CDR3 region is CASSQDHLPEKLFF. The CDR3 DNA reads TGCGCCAGCAGCCAAGATCACTTACCAGAAAAACTGTTTTTT.

V and J are TRBV28 and TRBJ1-5; TRBD1 matches 7 bases. Trimming at V came to 6 bases and at J to 0 bases, leaving 11 bases not matched to a gene. Germline CDR1 MDHEN, CDR2 SYDVKM. The CDR3 is 17 amino acids. The CDR3 loop reads CASRLPGTDYSNQPQHF. The CDR3 nucleotides read TGTGCCAGCAGACTACCGGGGACAGACTATAGCAATCAGCCCCAGCATTTT.

The chain is built from TRBV3-1 (or the pseudogene TRBV3-2) and TRBJ2-6; D uncertain. V was clipped by 1 base and J by 0 bases, with 13 bases between them. Germline V gene sequence: CDR1 LGHDT, CDR2 YNNKEL (reference sequence). The CDR3 length is 18 residues. The CDR3 protein is CASSQVVGGFSGANVLTF. The CDR3 coding sequence is TGTGCCAGCAGCCAAGTGGTTGGCGGTTTCTCTGGGGCCAACGTCCTGACTTTC.

The rearrangement joins TRBV5-1 to TRBJ2-5; 7 bases line up with TRBD2. The germline V gene has CDR1 SGHRS and CDR2 YFSETQ. There are 15 residues in the CDR3. With 7 bases clipped from V and 3 bases from J, the junction kept 12 bases outside the gene matches. The CDR3 sequence: CASRLGGGNKETQYF. The CDR3 DNA reads as TGCGCCAGCCGCCTTGGGGGGGGAAACAAAGAGACCCAGTACTTC. Variable domain in full (rest from reference TRBV5-1 and TRBJ2-5): KAGVTQTPRYLIKTRGQQVTLSCSPISGHRSVSWYQQTPGQGLQFLFEYFSETQRNKGNFPGRFSGRQFSNSRSEMNVSTLELGDSALYLCASRLGGGNKETQYFGPGTRLLVL.

This clone is a singleton in its sample. V and J are TRBV30 and TRBJ1-6, with 8 bases that match TRBD1. CDR3 length: 15 residues. The trim removed 1 base at V and 6 bases at J, leaving 5 bases unmatched. CDR1 GTSNPN and CDR2 SVGIG come from the germline V gene (reference sequence). The CDR3 bases are TGTGCCTGGAGTGCTCTTACAGGGGGTAATTCACCCCTCCACTTT. It specifies CAWSALTGGNSPLHF.

This chain uses TRBV28 with TRBJ1-6; unclear D gene. V lost 2 bases, J lost 5 bases, and 7 bases lay in between. Germline CDR1 and CDR2: MDHEN and SYDVKM. CDR3 length equals 14 residues. In nucleotides, the CDR3 is TGTGCCAGCAGTTTAAGTCAGGATAATTCACCCCTCCACTTT. Its translation is CASSLSQDNSPLHF.

This clone was recorded only once. The chain employs TRBV2 and TRBJ2-1; maybe TRBD2 (6 bases). The germline V and J ends were trimmed by 7 bases and 4 bases, with 11 bases remaining between them. The CDR3 is made up of 13 amino acids. The germline gives CDR1 SNHLY, CDR2 FYNNEI. Here the CDR3 DNA reads TGTGCCAGCAAACTAGCCCTGTACAATGAGCAGTTCTTC. Its protein product is CASKLALYNEQFF.